Below are 29 T cell receptor beta chains sequenced from a single sample in a study of T cell responses to AZD1222 COVID-19 vaccine. Measured with immunoSEQ multiplex PCR; TCRdb has only the in-frame clones, and not every one. The table shows some 130,000 clones, with 85% to 95% occurring only once. Material: peripheral blood, obtained on day 0 of AZD1222 vaccination. Source of these receptors: an adult in good health.

The chain employs TRBV19 and TRBJ1-1, with D possibly being TRBD1 (6 bases). Deletions cut 4 bases from V and 6 bases from J, with 15 bases between. Germline V lookup: CDR1 LNHDA, CDR2 SQIVND (reference sequence). The CDR3 loop spans 14 amino acids. CDR3 sequence (DNA): TGTGCCAGTAGTACACAGGGAAATAGTCCTGAAGCTTTCTTT. As protein: CASSTQGNSPEAFF.

The chain links TRBV28 to TRBJ1-6; weak D call: TRBD1 (6 bases). The CDR3 has 16 amino acids. CDR1 is MDHEN and CDR2 is SYDVKM in the germline V gene. The V end lost 4 bases, the J end lost 6 bases, and 16 bases lay between the germline ends. The CDR3 DNA sequence: TGTGCCAGCAGTTCCGGGACACCTGGACGTAATTCACCCCTCCACTTT. Protein product: CASSSGTPGRNSPLHF. The variable domain in full, completed from reference TRBV28 and TRBJ1-6, reads DVKVTQSSRYLVKRTGEKVFLECVQDMDHENMFWYRQDPGLGLRLIYFSYDVKMKEKGDIPEGYSVSREKKERFSLILESASTNQTSMYLCASSSGTPGRNSPLHFGNGTRLTVT.

The chain couples TRBV19 to TRBJ2-1, with a weak D call TRBD1 (5 bases). CDR3 size: 13 residues. CDR1 and CDR2 (germline): LNHDA, SQIVND (reference sequence). Trimming cost V 5 bases and J 10 bases, with 15 bases left between them. The CDR3 sequence: CASSLVPRAEQFF. The DNA for the CDR3 is TGTGCCAGTAGTTTGGTACCCAGGGCGGAGCAGTTCTTC.

The chain has TRBV12-5 and TRBJ2-3, with D tentatively TRBD1 or TRBD2 (5 bases each). The CDR3 consists of 17 residues. Germline V lookup: CDR1 LGHNT, CDR2 FRNRAP. Trimming removed 0 bases from V and 9 bases from J, with 22 bases in between. CDR3 sequence (DNA): TGTGCTAGTGGTTTGGTTCTGGGCAGGGAAGGAGGAACGACGCAGTATTTT. Protein: CASGLVLGREGGTTQYF. Combining the CDR3 with reference TRBV12-5 and TRBJ2-3 gives the whole variable domain DARVTQTPRHKVTEMGQEVTMRCQPILGHNTVFWYRQTMMQGLELLAYFRNRAPLDDSGMPKDRFSAEMPDATLATLKIQPSEPRDSAVYFCASGLVLGREGGTTQYFGPGTRLTVL.

The chain uses TRBV12-3 or TRBV12-4 and TRBJ1-1; 7 bases line up with TRBD1. The CDR3 covers 13 residues. Losses at the gene ends were 6 bases for V and 3 bases for J; bases not matched to a gene: 4. The chain's CDR3 is CASSDRVYTEAFF. The CDR3 DNA follows: TGTGCCAGCAGCGACAGGGTTTACACTGAAGCTTTCTTT.

This sequence joins TRBV30 and TRBJ2-1; 14 bases are shared with TRBD2. This CDR3 has 14 amino acids. With 0 bases clipped from V and 10 bases from J, the junction kept 2 bases outside the gene matches. Germline CDR1 and CDR2: GTSNPN and SVGIG (reference sequence). In DNA, the CDR3 is TGTGCCTGGAGTGTACGACTAGCGGGGGGGGAGCAGTTCTTC. Its protein product is CAWSVRLAGGEQFF.

This clone was detected only once. The chain links TRBV9 to TRBJ2-2; D may be TRBD2 (5 bases). V gave up 0 bases and J gave up 2 bases, with 8 bases separating them. The CDR3 runs 15 residues. Per the germline V gene, CDR1 is SGDLS and CDR2 is YYNGEE. As DNA, the CDR3 is TGTGCCAGCAGCGTAGCTCTAGCAAACACCGGGGAGCTGTTTTTT. Encoded protein: CASSVALANTGELFF.

The chain joins TRBV30 to TRBJ2-7, with D maybe TRBD2 (5 bases). This CDR3 spans 13 amino acids. Deletions cut 0 bases from V and 2 bases from J, with 8 bases between. Germline assignment: CDR1 GTSNPN and CDR2 SVGIG (reference sequence). CDR3 protein: CAWSVSGAYEQYF. The CDR3 bases are TGTGCCTGGAGTGTATCCGGGGCCTACGAGCAGTACTTC.

A word on this clone: Distinct nucleotide sequences in the sample also encode this CDR3. The rearrangement uses TRBV19 and TRBJ2-5; 9 nucleotides agree with TRBD2. With V trimmed by 2 bases and J by 5 bases, 3 bases remained unmatched. CDR1 is LNHDA and CDR2 is SQIVND in the germline V gene (reference sequence). The CDR3 spans 14 residues. The CDR3 loop reads CASSISGGQETQYF. As DNA, the CDR3 is TGTGCCAGTAGTATAAGCGGGGGGCAGGAGACCCAGTACTTC.

This clone was picked up a small number of times. V is TRBV28 and J is TRBJ1-2, with D perhaps TRBD1 (5 bases). The V and J ends lost 8 bases and 7 bases respectively, with 17 bases between them. The V gene's germline CDR1 is MDHEN and CDR2 SYDVKM. This CDR3 has 13 residues. DNA of the CDR3: TGTGCCAGCGGGGGATACCAGGGCGGTGGCTACACCTTC. Translating it yields CASGGYQGGGYTF.

The table lists this clone with a few counts. V gene TRBV28 combines with J gene TRBJ1-2; TRBD1 aligns across 8 bases. The germline V gene has CDR1 MDHEN and CDR2 SYDVKM. V dropped 5 bases and J dropped 4; count of bases not matched to a gene: 12. CDR3 length equals 16 residues. The CDR3 nucleotides are TGTGCCAGCAGTCCGATGCCGGGAACAGGGGGCTATGGCTACACCTTC. Protein: CASSPMPGTGGYGYTF.

This chain joins TRBV4-1 and TRBJ2-4, with 10 bases that match TRBD1. This CDR3 has 22 residues. The V gene end was trimmed by 4 bases and the J gene end by 3 bases; junction bases not matched to a gene: 24. Germline CDR1 MGHRA, CDR2 YSYEKL. The chain's CDR3 is CASSRIGQGVPDSQMGKNIQYF. CDR3 DNA: TGCGCCAGCAGCCGGATCGGACAGGGGGTCCCCGATTCCCAGATGGGCAAAAACATTCAGTACTTC.

This chain joins TRBV6-6 and TRBJ1-2; TRBD1 might be the D (5 bases). This CDR3 spans 19 amino acids. Germline assignment: CDR1 MNHNY and CDR2 SVGAGI (reference sequence). Trimming shortened V by 5 bases and J by 0 bases, and 25 bases separated the two germline ends. CDR3 sequence (DNA): TGTGCCAGCAGTCCACAGTTGGGGCTGGGGGACGGCTCTAACTATGGCTACACCTTC. Its protein is CASSPQLGLGDGSNYGYTF.

V and J are TRBV7-2 and TRBJ1-5, with D perhaps TRBD1 (6 bases). The CDR3 contains 17 residues. V lost 5 bases and J lost 1, with 18 bases in between. The germline CDR1 and CDR2 sequences are SGHTA and FQGNSA. The CDR3 sequence is CASSGGPGVISNQPQHF. The CDR3 nucleotides are TGTGCCAGCAGCGGGGGGCCAGGGGTTATAAGCAATCAGCCCCAGCATTTT.

This chain uses TRBV6-5 with TRBJ2-1, with unresolved D. The germline CDR1 and CDR2 sequences are MNHEY and SVGAGI. This CDR3 comprises 15 residues. V lost 5 bases and J 5 bases, leaving 16 bases between the germline ends. In DNA form, the CDR3 reads TGTGCCAGCAGTCCCGACTCGACGATTAACAATGAGCAGTTCTTC. Translation: CASSPDSTINNEQFF.

This clone occurred a few times. The V and J genes are TRBV7-2 and TRBJ1-2; no clear D. Germline values: CDR1 SGHTA, CDR2 FQGNSA. The length of the CDR3 is 15 residues. The ends were cut back, 5 bases at V and 4 bases at J, with 17 bases in the middle. CDR3 DNA: TGTGCCAGCAGCCTGGGCCCGGACTCAAGCTATGGCTACACCTTC. As protein: CASSLGPDSSYGYTF.

The chain employs TRBV6-5 and TRBJ1-2, with TRBD1 matching 9 bases. V lost 6 bases, J lost 6 bases, and 8 bases stayed unmatched. The CDR3 loop spans 14 amino acids. Germline V lookup: CDR1 MNHEY, CDR2 SVGAGI. CDR3 protein: CASRVGQGKHGYTF. CDR3 DNA sequence: TGTGCCAGCAGAGTCGGACAGGGGAAGCATGGCTACACCTTC.

This chain links TRBV5-1 with TRBJ1-2; D is unclear. Germline V gene data show CDR1 as SGHRS and CDR2 as YFSETQ. This CDR3 spans 15 amino acids. Deletions cut 0 bases from V and 3 bases from J, with 12 bases between. In nucleotides, the CDR3 is TGCGCCAGCAGCTTGGGGTGGCTTTGGGACTATGGCTACACCTTC. Translating it yields CASSLGWLWDYGYTF.

This clone occurred once. This chain connects TRBV4-1 to TRBJ1-1; D is unclear. The germline V gene has CDR1 MGHRA and CDR2 YSYEKL. The CDR3 has 14 residues. Trimming pared 0 bases from V and 0 bases from J, leaving 5 bases between. The CDR3 DNA is TGCGCCAGCAGCCAAGAGAAGTTGAACACTGAAGCTTTCTTT. Translated, it gives CASSQEKLNTEAFF.

This chain uses TRBV19 with TRBJ2-3; D remains unclear. CDR3 length equals 12 residues. Germline CDR1 reads LNHDA; CDR2 reads SQIVND (reference sequence). The ends were cut back, 0 bases at V and 2 bases at J, with 0 bases in the middle. The chain's CDR3 is CASSIDTDTQYF. The CDR3 DNA sequence: TGTGCCAGTAGTATAGACACAGATACGCAGTATTTT.

The genes are TRBV2 and TRBJ1-6; unclear D gene. Trimming removed 3 bases at V and 7 bases at J, with 13 bases between. CDR3 length: 15 amino acids. Germline-derived CDR1 and CDR2 are SNHLY and FYNNEI. CDR3 nucleotide sequence: TGTGCCAGCAGTGAGAATCTGAACCCAAATTCACCCCTCCACTTT. Translating gives CASSENLNPNSPLHF.

This clone has a handful of counts. This sequence joins TRBV2 and TRBJ2-3; D may match TRBD1 or TRBD2 (5 bases each). The germline gives CDR1 SNHLY, CDR2 FYNNEI. This CDR3 is built from 12 residues. Trimming pared 7 bases from V and 4 bases from J, leaving 9 bases between. CDR3 sequence reads: CASTRGPDTQYF. CDR3 nucleotide sequence: TGTGCCAGCACCCGGGGCCCAGATACGCAGTATTTT.

V and J are TRBV9 and TRBJ1-2, with 7 positions matching TRBD1. The trim removed 5 bases at V and 2 bases at J, leaving 9 bases unmatched. The CDR3 covers 15 residues. Germline V gene data show CDR1 as SGDLS and CDR2 as YYNGEE. The CDR3 nucleotides are TGTGCCAGCAGTCCGGGACAGTGGACAAACTATGGCTACACCTTC. Amino acids: CASSPGQWTNYGYTF.

The chain uses TRBV9 and TRBJ2-1, with 9 positions matching TRBD1. Germline CDR1 and CDR2: SGDLS and YYNGEE. This CDR3 is built from 23 residues. V lost 0 bases, J lost 4 bases, and 26 bases stayed unmatched. CDR3 DNA: TGTGCCAGCAGCGTAGGCTTGGCGGGACAGGGATTGATCCCCCTACCCTTGTACAATGAGCAGTTCTTC. Its translation is CASSVGLAGQGLIPLPLYNEQFF.

A note on this clone: At the DNA level, this CDR3 is encoded by other sequences in the same sample as well. V and J are TRBV9 and TRBJ1-1; D gene ambiguous. The CDR3 is 14 residues long. Per the germline V gene, CDR1 is SGDLS and CDR2 is YYNGEE. Trimming pared 0 bases from V and 0 bases from J, leaving 6 bases between. For the CDR3, the DNA is TGTGCCAGCAGCGTAGGACCCATGAACACTGAAGCTTTCTTT. Its translation: CASSVGPMNTEAFF.

V gene TRBV6-5 combines with J gene TRBJ1-1; D is undetermined. Looked up from germline, CDR1 is MNHEY and CDR2 is SVGAGI. The CDR3 covers 12 residues. The V end was cut by 8 bases, the J end by 9 bases, with 16 bases between. CDR3 in amino acids: CASVSVSIQAFF. The CDR3 DNA sequence: TGTGCCAGCGTCTCTGTGAGTATTCAAGCTTTCTTT.

The chain has TRBV6-5 and TRBJ2-1; TRBD2 matches 7 bases. The germline V gene has CDR1 MNHEY and CDR2 SVGAGI. The ends lost 6 bases at V and 4 bases at J; junction bases unmatched: 3. This CDR3 contains 13 residues. The CDR3 loop reads CASRAGRYNEQFF. The CDR3 DNA sequence: TGTGCCAGCAGAGCGGGGAGATACAATGAGCAGTTCTTC.

This clone occurred once. V usage is TRBV5-4 and J usage is TRBJ2-7; D gene uncertain. CDR1 is SGHNT, CDR2 YYREEE, per germline (reference sequence). This CDR3 is 15 amino acids long. Trimming left V 0 bases short and J 0 bases short, with 10 bases between. CDR3 bases: TGTGCCAGCAGCTTGGTCGGTCAAAGCTCCTACGAGCAGTACTTC. It is translated as CASSLVGQSSYEQYF. The complete variable domain, with remaining parts taken from reference TRBV5-4 and TRBJ2-7, reads ETGVTQSPTHLIKTRGQQVTLRCSSQSGHNTVSWYQQALGQGPQFIFQYYREEENGRGNFPPRFSGLQFPNYSSELNVNALELDDSALYLCASSLVGQSSYEQYFGPGTRLTVT.

The chain recombines TRBV30 with TRBJ2-3; no clear D gene. This CDR3 region has 15 residues. Trimming left V 3 bases short and J 1 base short, with 14 bases between. Germline CDR1 reads GTSNPN; CDR2 reads SVGIG (reference sequence). This chain's CDR3 is CAWSALQSRTDTQYF. CDR3 nucleotide sequence: TGTGCCTGGAGCGCTCTACAGAGTCGCACAGATACGCAGTATTTT.